The TCR beta chain under discussion was sequenced for a study of identical twins. General study results and limits: Out-of-frame sharing of TCR alpha in monozygotic twins was underestimated by models. Low generation-probability sequences were in excess among twin-shared out-of-frame alpha sequences.

CDR3 length: 13 amino acids. Germline-derived CDR1 and CDR2 are MNHEY and SMNVEV (reference sequence). With 4 bases clipped from V and 4 bases from J, the junction kept 3 bases outside the gene matches. One entry per CDR3 protein results from TCRdb running MiXCR on the 5' RACE reads. The sample contains about 500,000 distinct CDR3 sequences, roughly an eighth of which appear only once. Remarks on this clonotype: As yet, its antigen is unknown.

These same data were also listed under a study on yellow fever vaccine responses in identical twins.

This chain connects TRBV27 to TRBJ2-7; TRBD2 matches 8 bases. The material sequenced was CD4+ T cells sorted from blood. The clonotype originates from a young woman in good health. CDR3 region: CASSSGGEYEQYF. The CDR3 bases are TGTGCCAGCAGTTCGGGGGGGGAGTACGAGCAGTACTTC.